This T cell receptor beta chain was found in a study of blood T cell repertoires in COVID-19. Repertoires were generated with immunoSEQ multiplex PCR, while TCRdb's copy carries only in-frame clones and drops some. The sample consists of 110,000 to 150,000 clones, around 89% of them appearing once. This CDR3 has 15 amino acids. The germline V and J ends were trimmed by 3 bases and 3 bases, with 17 bases remaining between them. Germline lookup yields CDR1 GTSNPN and CDR2 SVGIG (reference sequence). The clonotype was recovered from a man between 60 and 75 years old with active or convalescent COVID-19. The chain carries TRBV30 and TRBJ1-1; tentatively, D is TRBD1 (5 bases). The material sequenced was peripheral blood. The CDR3 DNA follows: TGTGCCTGGAGCCGTGTAAGGGGCGATGACACTGAAGCTTTCTTT. The encoded protein is CAWSRVRGDDTEAFF.